What follows describes a single TCR beta chain. The germline gives CDR1 MDHEN, CDR2 SYDVKM. The junction had 13 bases not matched to a gene; V was cut back by 6 bases and J by 5 bases. The CDR3 totals 16 residues. The sample belongs to a study of blood T cell repertoires in COVID-19. In the original workflow: Reference gene primer amplification gave nucleated cell count estimates. Measured with immunoSEQ multiplex PCR; TCRdb has only the in-frame clones, and not every one. That table supplies the V and J calls and clone size; D and trimming were determined from the DNA. The sample consists of about 34,000 clones, 75% of them appearing once.

V and J are TRBV28 and TRBJ2-5, with 9 positions matching TRBD1. The receptor comes from an elderly man with active or convalescent COVID-19. Sequencing used peripheral blood. The CDR3 coding sequence is TGTGCCAGCAGATCGCGGAGACAGGGGGATTTGGAGACCCAGTACTTC. Its translation: CASRSRRQGDLETQYF.